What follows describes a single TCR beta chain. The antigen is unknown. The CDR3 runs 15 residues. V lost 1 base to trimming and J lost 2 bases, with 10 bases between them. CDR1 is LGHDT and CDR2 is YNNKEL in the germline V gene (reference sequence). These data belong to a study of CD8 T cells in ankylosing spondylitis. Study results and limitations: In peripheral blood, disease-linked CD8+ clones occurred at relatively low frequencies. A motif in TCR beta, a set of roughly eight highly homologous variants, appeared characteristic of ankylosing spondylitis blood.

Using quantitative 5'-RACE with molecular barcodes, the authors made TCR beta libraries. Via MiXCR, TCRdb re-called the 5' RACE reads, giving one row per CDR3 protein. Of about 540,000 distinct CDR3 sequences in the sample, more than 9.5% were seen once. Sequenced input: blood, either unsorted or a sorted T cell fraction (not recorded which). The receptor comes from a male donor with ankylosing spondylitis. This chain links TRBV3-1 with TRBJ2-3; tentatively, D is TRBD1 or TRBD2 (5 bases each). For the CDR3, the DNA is TGTGCCAGCAGCCAAGCGGGACCAAACACAGATACGCAGTATTTT. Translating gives CASSQAGPNTDTQYF.